This T cell receptor beta chain appears in the sequencing data of a study of shared T cell receptors in the human thymus. Libraries were prepared by immunoSEQ multiplex PCR; TCRdb keeps only in-frame clonotypes and omits some of them. The sample shows over 450,000 clones, 78% of them seen only once. The CDR3 length is 18 residues. Germline V gives CDR1 LGHNA, CDR2 YSLEER. The V and J ends lost 0 bases and 1 base, in that order; junction bases with no gene match: 7. The same sample was also studied in work on human thymus T cells. As reported in that work: Thymus pieces cut out during corrective heart surgery were the tissue that was used. Across thymic and blood repertoires, the usage of V and J genes appeared to be biased. Thymic repertoires of unrelated individuals were reported in related research to overlap highly.

The sequence was collected from a boy in the first two years of life with a congenital heart defect. The chain joins TRBV4-3 to TRBJ2-2; 8 bases are shared with TRBD2. The sequencing sample was made of thymocytes. CDR3 region: CASSQDQRGTQNTGELFF. DNA for the CDR3: TGCGCCAGCAGCCAAGATCAGCGGGGGACGCAGAACACCGGGGAGCTGTTTTTT.